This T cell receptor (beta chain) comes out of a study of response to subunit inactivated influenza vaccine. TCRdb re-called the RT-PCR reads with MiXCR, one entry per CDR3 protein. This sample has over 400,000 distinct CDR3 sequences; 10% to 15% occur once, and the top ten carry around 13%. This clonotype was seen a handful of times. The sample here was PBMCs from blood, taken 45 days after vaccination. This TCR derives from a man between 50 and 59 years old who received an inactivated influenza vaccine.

The CDR3, as DNA: TGCAGCGTTGAAGTCGGGACAGGGGCCAAAAACATTCAGTACTTC. Its translation: CSVEVGTGAKNIQYF. The rearrangement joins TRBV29-1 to TRBJ2-4; 9 bases match TRBD1. Germline V CDR1 and CDR2: SQVTM, ANQGSEA. The CDR3 runs to 15 residues. After removal of 1 base from V and 1 base from J, the junction contained 2 bases not matched to a gene.